Listed here are 14 T cell receptor beta chains from one sample, sequenced in a study of robustness of blood B and T cell sequencing. A 5' template-switch oligo added a universal priming site during cDNA synthesis. The template-switch oligo carried a 12-nucleotide random UMI tagging each cDNA molecule. TCRdb recomputed calls from the PCR reads with MiXCR, one row per CDR3 protein. In the table there are a few thousand distinct CDR3 sequences, around half of which are singletons. Instead of genomic DNA, mRNA was used to measure TCR beta repertoires. Sequenced material: peripheral blood. These receptors came from a human donor in good health.

This clonotype is classed as large. The rearrangement uses TRBV5-4 and TRBJ1-2; 12 nucleotides align to TRBD1. CDR1 is SGHNT and CDR2 is YYREEE in the germline V gene (reference sequence). The CDR3 consists of 15 residues. V dropped 4 bases and J dropped 5; count of bases not matched to a gene: 6. CDR3 bases: TGTGCCAGCAGCAGACCGGGACAGGGGGCGTATGGCTACACCTTC. It translates to CASSRPGQGAYGYTF. The full variable domain, with the rest looked up from reference TRBV5-4 and TRBJ1-2, is ETGVTQSPTHLIKTRGQQVTLRCSSQSGHNTVSWYQQALGQGPQFIFQYYREEENGRGNFPPRFSGLQFPNYSSELNVNALELDDSALYLCASSRPGQGAYGYTFGSGTRLTVV.

This clonotype was observed a handful of times. The rearrangement uses TRBV7-2 and TRBJ1-5, with D maybe TRBD1 (5 bases). Germline CDR1 and CDR2: SGHTA and FQGNSA. V shed 1 base and J shed 2 bases, with 9 bases lying between them. CDR3 length: 15 amino acids. The CDR3 region is CASSLGGGGNQPQHF. In DNA, the CDR3 is TGTGCCAGCAGCTTAGGAGGAGGGGGCAATCAGCCCCAGCATTTT. Filled out from reference TRBV7-2 and TRBJ1-5, the complete variable domain reads GAGVSQSPSNKVTEKGKDVELRCDPISGHTALYWYRQSLGQGLEFLIYFQGNSAPDKSGLPSDRFSAERTGGSVSTLTIQRTQQEDSAVYLCASSLGGGGNQPQHFGDGTRLSIL.

This clonotype turned up a few times. The chain couples TRBV30 to TRBJ2-3; the D is unclear. Germline loops: CDR1 GTSNPN, CDR2 SVGIG (reference sequence). V was shortened by 2 bases and J by 0 bases, with 6 bases between the two germline ends. There are 13 residues in the CDR3. The CDR3 region is CAWSYLSTDTQYF. CDR3 in DNA: TGTGCCTGGAGTTACCTAAGCACAGATACGCAGTATTTT.

This clonotype has only a few counts. The chain employs TRBV10-3 and TRBJ2-7; tentatively, D is TRBD2 (6 bases). V was trimmed by 10 bases and J by 2 bases, leaving 9 bases between them. Germline V gene sequence: CDR1 ENHRY, CDR2 SYGVKD. The CDR3 consists of 11 residues. CDR3: CATASAYEQYF. CDR3 in DNA: TGTGCCACCGCTAGCGCCTACGAGCAGTACTTC.

The chain joins TRBV7-9 to TRBJ2-4, with no clear D. Trimming took off 1 base at V and 6 bases at J, with 7 bases between the two ends. CDR1 and CDR2 from the germline V gene are SEHNR and FQNEAQ (reference sequence). The CDR3 is 13 amino acids. The CDR3 bases are TGTGCCAGCAGCTTAGGGGGAATAAACATTCAGTACTTC. Translation gives CASSLGGINIQYF.

The chain recombines TRBV20-1 with TRBJ2-1; TRBD1 matches 9 bases. Germline assignment: CDR1 DFQATT and CDR2 SNEGSKA (reference sequence). This CDR3 contains 15 residues. Germline trimming cut 3 bases from V and 7 bases from J; bases unmatched to any gene: 10. CDR3 protein: CSASFLGTGQNEQFF. CDR3 coding DNA: TGCAGTGCTAGCTTCCTCGGGACAGGGCAAAATGAGCAGTTCTTC.

The V and J genes are TRBV20-1 and TRBJ1-1; D may be TRBD1 (5 bases). V gave up 0 bases and J gave up 2 bases, with 10 bases separating them. CDR3 length equals 14 residues. Germline CDR1 reads DFQATT; CDR2 reads SNEGSKA (reference sequence). The CDR3 protein is CSARDQGFNTEAFF. CDR3 bases: TGCAGTGCTAGAGATCAGGGATTTAACACTGAAGCTTTCTTT.

In the case of this clonotype: The junction differs from germline at one of its ends, possibly a read error. J is TRBJ1-2 and V is TRBV5-4; D is uncertain. In germline, CDR1 is SGHNT, CDR2 YYREEE (reference sequence). This CDR3 contains 14 residues. CDR3 nucleotides: TGTGCCAGCAGTTTGGAACACTTCGTATTGGGCTACACCTTC. It encodes CASSLEHFVLGYTF.

The chain employs TRBV10-3 and TRBJ1-1; tentatively, D is TRBD1 (5 bases). The germline V and J ends were trimmed by 4 bases and 5 bases, with 11 bases remaining between them. CDR1 is ENHRY and CDR2 is SYGVKD in the germline V gene. The CDR3 spans 13 residues. CDR3 sequence (DNA): TGTGCCATCAGTGCAGGGAAGGGGACTGAAGCTTTCTTT. Amino acids: CAISAGKGTEAFF.

The CDR3 coding sequence is TGTGCCAGCAGCAAAGAGGTGGGCGATACCTCTGGGGCCAACGTCCTGACTTTC. Amino acids: CASSKEVGDTSGANVLTF. The chain recombines TRBV21-1 with TRBJ2-6; the D call of TRBD1 is as the table states it, not checked on the DNA. TRBV21-1 is flagged as a pseudogene. There are 18 residues in the CDR3.

The rearrangement links TRBV27 to TRBJ1-1; 8 nucleotides line up with TRBD1. The CDR3 consists of 13 residues. V lost 7 bases to trimming and J lost 5 bases; unmatched junction nucleotides: 6. Germline-derived CDR1 and CDR2 are MNHEY and SMNVEV (reference sequence). In nucleotides, the CDR3 is TGTGCCAGCACTAAACAGGGGGGAACTGAAGCTTTCTTT. As protein: CASTKQGGTEAFF.

The V and J genes are TRBV24-1 and TRBJ2-1, with no clear D. Germline CDR1 is KGHDR and CDR2 is SFDVKD. The CDR3 spans 11 residues. V was trimmed by 10 bases and J by 0 bases, leaving 3 bases between them. DNA for the CDR3: TGTGCCACTGCCTCCTACAATGAGCAGTTCTTC. It yields the protein CATASYNEQFF.

The chain recombines TRBV6-5 with TRBJ1-2, with 7 bases aligning to TRBD1. V shed 0 bases, J shed 8 bases, and the junction held 9 bases outside the gene matches. The CDR3 has 15 amino acids. CDR1 is MNHEY and CDR2 is SVGAGI in the germline V gene. CDR3 nucleotide sequence: TGTGCCAGCAGTTACTCGTCGCAGGGGGAGATGGGCTACACCTTC. It is translated as CASSYSSQGEMGYTF.

There are a few counts of this clonotype. The chain combines TRBV24-1 with TRBJ2-7, with D possibly TRBD1 on 6 matching bases. Germline loops: CDR1 KGHDR, CDR2 SFDVKD. V was trimmed by 2 bases and J by 4 bases, leaving 11 bases between them. This CDR3 region has 14 residues. This CDR3 reads CATSDSVRGYEQYF. CDR3 nucleotides: TGTGCCACCAGTGATTCGGTCAGGGGTTACGAGCAGTACTTC.